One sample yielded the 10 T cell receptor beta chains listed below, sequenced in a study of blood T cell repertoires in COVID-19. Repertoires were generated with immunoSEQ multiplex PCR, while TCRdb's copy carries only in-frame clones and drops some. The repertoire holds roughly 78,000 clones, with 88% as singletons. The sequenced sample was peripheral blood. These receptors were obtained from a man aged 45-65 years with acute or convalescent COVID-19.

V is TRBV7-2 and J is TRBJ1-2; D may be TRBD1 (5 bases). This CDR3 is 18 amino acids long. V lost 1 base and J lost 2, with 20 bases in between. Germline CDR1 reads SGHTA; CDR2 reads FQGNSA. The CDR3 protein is CASSLEYTGSRLNYGYTF. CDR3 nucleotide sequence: TGTGCCAGCAGCTTAGAGTACACAGGTAGTAGGTTAAACTATGGCTACACCTTC.

The CDR3 DNA is TGTGCCAGCAGTCCACTCACAGGGGGCGTAGGCTACACCTTC. The encoded protein is CASSPLTGGVGYTF. The chain has TRBV27 and TRBJ1-2; 9 bases are a match to TRBD1. The CDR3 has 14 amino acids. Per the germline V gene, CDR1 is MNHEY and CDR2 is SMNVEV (reference sequence). V lost 5 bases to trimming and J lost 8 bases; unmatched junction nucleotides: 9.

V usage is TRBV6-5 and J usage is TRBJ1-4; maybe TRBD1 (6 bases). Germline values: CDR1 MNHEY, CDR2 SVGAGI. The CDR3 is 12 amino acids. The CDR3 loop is CVTGGQNEKLFF. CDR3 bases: TGTGTTACCGGAGGACAGAATGAAAAACTGTTTTTT.

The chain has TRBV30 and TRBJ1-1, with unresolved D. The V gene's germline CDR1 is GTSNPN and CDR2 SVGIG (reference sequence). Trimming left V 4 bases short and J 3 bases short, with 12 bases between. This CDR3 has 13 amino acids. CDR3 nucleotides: TGTGCCTGGAACCGAGATCAGGACACTGAAGCTTTCTTT. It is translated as CAWNRDQDTEAFF. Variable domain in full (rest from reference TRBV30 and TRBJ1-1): SQTIHQWPATLVQPVGSPLSLECTVEGTSNPNLYWYRQAAGRGLQLLFYSVGIGQISSEVPQNLSASRPQDRQFILSSKKLLLSDSGFYLCAWNRDQDTEAFFGQGTRLTVV.

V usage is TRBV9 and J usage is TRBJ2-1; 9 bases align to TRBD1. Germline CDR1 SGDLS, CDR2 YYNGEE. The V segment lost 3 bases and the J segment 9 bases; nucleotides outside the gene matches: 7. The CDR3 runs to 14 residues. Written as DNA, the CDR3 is TGTGCCAGCAGCGAGGGACAGGGTTTGGGTGAGCAGTTCTTC. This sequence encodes CASSEGQGLGEQFF.

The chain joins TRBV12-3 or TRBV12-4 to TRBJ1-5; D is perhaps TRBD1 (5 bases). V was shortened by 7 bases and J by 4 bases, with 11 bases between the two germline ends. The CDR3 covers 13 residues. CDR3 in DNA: TGTGCCAGCACCGGGGGGGGGAATCAGCCCCAGCATTTT. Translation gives CASTGGGNQPQHF.

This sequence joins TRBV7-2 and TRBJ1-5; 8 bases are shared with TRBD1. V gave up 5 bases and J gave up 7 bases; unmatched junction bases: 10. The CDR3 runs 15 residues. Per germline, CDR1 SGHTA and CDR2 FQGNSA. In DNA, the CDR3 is TGTGCCAGCAGCATATACAGGGGGGCGGGCCAGCCCCAGCATTTT. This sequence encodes CASSIYRGAGQPQHF.

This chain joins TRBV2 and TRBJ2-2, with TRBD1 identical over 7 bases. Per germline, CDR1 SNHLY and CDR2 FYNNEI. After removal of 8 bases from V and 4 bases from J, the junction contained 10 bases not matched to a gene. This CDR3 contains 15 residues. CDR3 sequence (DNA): TGTGCCAGCCGGGACAGACACCTTACCACCGGGGAGCTGTTTTTT. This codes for CASRDRHLTTGELFF.

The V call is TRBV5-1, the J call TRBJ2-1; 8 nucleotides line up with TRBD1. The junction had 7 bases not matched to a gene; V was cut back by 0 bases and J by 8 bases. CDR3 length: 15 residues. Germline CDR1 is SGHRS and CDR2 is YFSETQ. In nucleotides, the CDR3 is TGCGCCAGCAGCTTGGGACAGGGGTCAAACGATGAGCAGTTCTTC. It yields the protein CASSLGQGSNDEQFF.

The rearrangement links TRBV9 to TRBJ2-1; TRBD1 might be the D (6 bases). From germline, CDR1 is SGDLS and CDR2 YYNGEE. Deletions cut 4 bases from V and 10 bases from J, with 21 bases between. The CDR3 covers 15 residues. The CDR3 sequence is CASSPGTSGQLEQFF. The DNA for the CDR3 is TGTGCCAGCAGCCCCGGGACAAGTGGCCAATTAGAGCAGTTCTTC.